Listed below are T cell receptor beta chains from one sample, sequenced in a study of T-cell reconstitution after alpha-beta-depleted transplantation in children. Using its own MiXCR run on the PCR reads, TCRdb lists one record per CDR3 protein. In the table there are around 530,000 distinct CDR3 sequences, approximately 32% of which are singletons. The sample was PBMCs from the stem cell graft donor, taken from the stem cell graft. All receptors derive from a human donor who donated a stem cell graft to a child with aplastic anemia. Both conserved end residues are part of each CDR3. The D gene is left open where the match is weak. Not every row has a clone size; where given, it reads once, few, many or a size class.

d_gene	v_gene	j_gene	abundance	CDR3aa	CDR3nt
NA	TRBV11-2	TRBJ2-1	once	CASKTGGHEQFF	TGTGCCAGCAAAACTGGGGGGCATGAGCAGTTCTTC
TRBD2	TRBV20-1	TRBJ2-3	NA	CSARGLAGYTDTQYF	TGCAGTGCTAGGGGGCTAGCGGGGTACACAGATACGCAGTATTTT
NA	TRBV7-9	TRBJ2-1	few	CASSIGTFNEQFF	TGTGCCAGCAGCATCGGGACTTTTAATGAGCAGTTCTTC
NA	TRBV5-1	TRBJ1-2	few	CASSYRTGANYGYTF	TGCGCCAGCAGCTATCGTACAGGAGCTAACTATGGCTACACCTTC
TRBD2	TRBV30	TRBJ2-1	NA	CACLPQPGRASEQFF	TGTGCCTGCCTGCCTCAGCCCGGGAGGGCGAGTGAGCAGTTCTTC
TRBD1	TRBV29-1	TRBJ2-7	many	CSVAWPGQGIKQYF	TGCAGCGTTGCTTGGCCGGGACAGGGCATCAAGCAGTACTTC
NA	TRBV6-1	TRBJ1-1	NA	CASSVWGSTEAFF	TGTGCCAGCAGTGTCTGGGGGAGCACTGAAGCTTTCTTT
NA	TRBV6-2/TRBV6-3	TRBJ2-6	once	CASTNIGRVSGANVLTF	TGTGCCAGCACCAACATCGGACGGGTCTCTGGGGCCAACGTCCTGACTTTC
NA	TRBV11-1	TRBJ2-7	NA	CASVGRNSYEQYF	TGTGCCAGCGTTGGAAGGAACTCCTACGAGCAGTACTTC
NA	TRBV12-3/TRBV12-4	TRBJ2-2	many	CASSFNTGELFF	TGTGCCAGCAGTTTCAACACCGGGGAGCTGTTTTTT
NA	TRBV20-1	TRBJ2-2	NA	CSASLPTGELFF	TGCAGTGCTAGTTTGCCCACCGGGGAGCTGTTTTTT
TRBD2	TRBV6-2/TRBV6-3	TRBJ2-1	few	CASSYPGLANYNEQFF	TGTGCCAGCAGTTACCCGGGACTAGCGAATTACAATGAGCAGTTCTTC
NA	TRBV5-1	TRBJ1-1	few	CASSLEGTTEAFF	TGCGCCAGCAGCCTGGAGGGGACCACTGAAGCTTTCTTT
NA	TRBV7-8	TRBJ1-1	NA	CASSFRSGYLNTEAFF	TGTGCCAGCAGCTTTCGTTCCGGATATTTGAACACTGAAGCTTTCTTT
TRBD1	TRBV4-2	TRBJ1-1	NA	CASSQDQGGTEAFF	TGTGCCAGCAGCCAAGATCAGGGGGGCACTGAAGCTTTCTTT
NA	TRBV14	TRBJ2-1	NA	CASSQDAGSGYNEQFF	TGTGCCAGCAGCCAAGATGCGGGGAGCGGCTACAATGAGCAGTTCTTC
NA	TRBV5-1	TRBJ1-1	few	CASSLVSGVNTEAFF	TGCGCCAGCAGCTTGGTATCCGGGGTGAACACTGAAGCTTTCTTT
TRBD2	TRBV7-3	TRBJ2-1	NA	CASSPSPAGGFGEQFF	TGTGCCAGCAGCCCGTCGCCAGCGGGAGGGTTCGGTGAGCAGTTCTTC
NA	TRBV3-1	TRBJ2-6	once	CASSQRMLSGANVLTF	TGTGCCAGCAGCCAACGGATGCTGTCTGGGGCCAACGTCCTGACTTTC
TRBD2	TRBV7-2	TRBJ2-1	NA	CASSGLSGRVHNEQFF	TGTGCCAGCAGCGGGTTGAGCGGGAGGGTCCACAATGAGCAGTTCTTC
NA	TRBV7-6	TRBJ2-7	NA	CASSPRGSRDYEQYF	TGTGCCAGCAGCCCCAGGGGCTCAAGGGACTACGAGCAGTACTTC
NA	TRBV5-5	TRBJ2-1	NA	CASSPQKVASGNEQFF	TGTGCCAGCAGCCCCCAGAAGGTTGCCTCCGGGAATGAGCAGTTCTTC
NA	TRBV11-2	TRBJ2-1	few	CASSLQDLAGGSYNEQFF	TGTGCCAGCAGCTTACAGGATCTGGCGGGCGGGTCCTACAATGAGCAGTTCTTC
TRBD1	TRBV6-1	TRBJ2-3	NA	CASSQDRELDTQYF	TGTGCCAGCAGTCAGGACAGGGAACTGGATACGCAGTATTTT